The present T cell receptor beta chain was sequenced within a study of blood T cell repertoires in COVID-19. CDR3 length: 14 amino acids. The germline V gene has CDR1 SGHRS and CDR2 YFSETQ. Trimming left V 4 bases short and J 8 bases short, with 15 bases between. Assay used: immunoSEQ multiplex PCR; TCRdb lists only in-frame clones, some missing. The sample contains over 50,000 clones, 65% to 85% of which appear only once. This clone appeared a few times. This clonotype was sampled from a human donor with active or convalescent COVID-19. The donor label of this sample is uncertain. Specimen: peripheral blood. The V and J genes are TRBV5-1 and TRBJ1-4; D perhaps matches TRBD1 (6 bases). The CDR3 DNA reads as TGCGCCAGCAGCCAACAGGGTGCAGGGGAAAAACTGTTTTTT. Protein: CASSQQGAGEKLFF.